This T cell receptor beta chain derives from a study of cytomegalovirus exposure and HLA in healthy donors. CDR1 is MDHEN, CDR2 SYDVKM, per germline. The CDR3 is 14 residues long. Trimming shortened V by 2 bases and J by 1 base, and 8 bases separated the two germline ends. As concerns this clone: The antigen is undetermined.

The PCR employed 60 Vbeta primers together with 13 Jbeta primers. Generated by immunoSEQ multiplex PCR, the TCRdb table keeps only in-frame clones and is missing some. The data contain about 160,000 clones, roughly 80% of them singletons. Study-level points and caveats: It was reportedly the case that the classifier diagnosed cytomegalovirus status with high specificity and sensitivity. Sequencing likely produced, as an artifact, a cluster of highly shared sequence variants.

Sequencing input: PBMCs. The V gene is TRBV28, the J gene TRBJ1-2; D call uncertain. The receptor was isolated from a woman between 25 and 40 years old in good health and CMV-seronegative. The CDR3 bases are TGTGCCAGCAGTTTACCCCTCTTTAACTATGGCTACACCTTC. Protein sequence: CASSLPLFNYGYTF.